Each of the 5 T cell receptor beta chains below was sequenced from the same sample in a study of regulatory T cells in long-lasting Graves disease (dated by TCRdb to the early 2020s). The intended sense of this specimen's time point label: newly diagnosed GD, antithyroid drugs for less than 3 months. For both TCR sequencing and RNA sequencing, RNA was extracted from PBMCs using TRIzol. Library prep was done by multiplex PCR. Sequencing took place on an Illumina HiSeq 4000. To build TCR beta libraries, CDR3 regions were amplified by Arm-PCR using iRepertoire HTBI primers. Starting from the raw public reads, TCRdb applied fastp trimming at Q25, assembled clones with MiXCR and retained in-frame beta chains. When rows share a CDR3 protein, they turn into one entry using the most common DNA and genes. The sample has hundreds of thousands of distinct CDR3 sequences on record, approximately 12% of them singletons. The ten most abundant clones make up roughly a tenth of the sample.

These sequences were also reported in another study, on T cells in Graves' hyperthyroidism and ophthalmopathy.

Sample: peripheral blood mononuclear cells (PBMCs), taken at new diagnosis, from a patient treated with antithyroid drugs. The receptors derive from a man aged 30 to 45 with Graves disease. Donor details come from another sample of the same person, matched by shared clones.

This clonotype was counted at least ten times. The chain joins TRBV12-3 or TRBV12-4 to TRBJ2-3; D uncertain. The closer fit of TRBJ2-5 to the DNA end suggests the J call may be wrong. This CDR3 comprises 12 residues. The chain's CDR3 is CASSRRPETQYF. The CDR3 coding sequence is TGTGCCAGCAGCCGACGTCCGGAGACCCAGTACTTC.

The J gene is TRBJ2-4, the V gene TRBV19, with 7 bases fitting TRBD2. Trimming took 5 bases from V and 7 from J; bases not matched to a gene: 11. This CDR3 is 15 amino acids long. Per the germline V gene, CDR1 is LNHDA and CDR2 is SQIVND (reference sequence). CDR3 residues: CASSPTAGVNNIQYF. The DNA for the CDR3 is TGTGCCAGTAGTCCCACCGCGGGAGTGAACAACATTCAGTACTTC.

A few counts support this clonotype. The rearrangement joins TRBV6-4 to TRBJ1-6; D perhaps matches TRBD1 (5 bases). The CDR3 extends over 17 amino acids. V lost 8 bases to trimming and J lost 0 bases, with 17 bases between them. The germline gives CDR1 MRHNA, CDR2 SNTAGT. CDR3 region: CASSEPRQTSYNSPLHF. The CDR3 bases are TGTGCCAGCTCGGAACCTCGACAGACCTCCTATAATTCACCCCTCCACTTT.

This clonotype was counted ten times or more. This chain uses TRBV29-1 with TRBJ1-1, with D perhaps matching TRBD1 (6 bases). The CDR3 length is 13 residues. Germline V CDR1 and CDR2: SQVTM, ANQGSEA. Trimming took 7 bases from V and 1 from J, leaving 13 bases between them. The CDR3 loop reads CSASGQTNTEAFF. Written as DNA, the CDR3 is TGCAGCGCCTCCGGACAGACGAACACTGAAGCTTTCTTT. Full variable domain (outside the CDR3, taken from reference TRBV29-1 and TRBJ1-1): SAVISQKPSRDICQRGTSLTIQCQVDSQVTMMFWYRQQPGQSLTLIATANQGSEATYESGFVIDKFPISRPNLTFSTLTVSNMSPEDSSIYLCSASGQTNTEAFFGQGTRLTVV.

In its sample, this clonotype was seen many times. The chain has TRBV20-1 and TRBJ2-1; possible D gene TRBD1, 5 bases. The CDR3 is 16 residues long. Trimming left V 1 base short and J 0 bases short, with 13 bases between. The germline CDR1 and CDR2 sequences are DFQATT and SNEGSKA (reference sequence). CDR3 nucleotides: TGCAGTGCTAGAGCGGACACGCCGAGCTCCTACAATGAGCAGTTCTTC. This encodes CSARADTPSSYNEQFF.